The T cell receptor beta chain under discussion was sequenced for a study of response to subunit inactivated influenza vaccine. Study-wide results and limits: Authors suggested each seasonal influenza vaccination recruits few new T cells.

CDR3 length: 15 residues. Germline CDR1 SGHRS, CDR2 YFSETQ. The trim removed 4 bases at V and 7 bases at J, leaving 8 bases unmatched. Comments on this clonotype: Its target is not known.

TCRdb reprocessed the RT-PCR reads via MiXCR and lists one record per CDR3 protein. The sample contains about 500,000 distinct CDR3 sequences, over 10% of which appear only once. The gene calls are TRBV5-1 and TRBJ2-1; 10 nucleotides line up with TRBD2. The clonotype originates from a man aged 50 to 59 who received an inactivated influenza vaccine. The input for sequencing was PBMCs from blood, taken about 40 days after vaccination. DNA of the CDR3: TGCGCCAGCAGCAGACCTAGCGGGAGTCTGAATGAGCAGTTCTTC. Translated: CASSRPSGSLNEQFF.